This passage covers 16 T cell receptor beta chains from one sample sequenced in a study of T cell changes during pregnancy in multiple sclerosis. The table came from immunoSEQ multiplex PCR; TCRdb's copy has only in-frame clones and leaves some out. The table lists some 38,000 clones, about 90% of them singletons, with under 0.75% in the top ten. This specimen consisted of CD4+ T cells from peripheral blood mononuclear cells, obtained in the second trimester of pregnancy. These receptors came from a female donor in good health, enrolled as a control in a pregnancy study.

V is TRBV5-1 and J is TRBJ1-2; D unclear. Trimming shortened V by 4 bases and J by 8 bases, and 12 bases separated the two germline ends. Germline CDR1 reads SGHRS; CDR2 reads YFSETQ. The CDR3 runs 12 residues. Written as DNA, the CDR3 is TGCGCCAGCAGCCCCGAGGGAGGGGGCTACACCTTC. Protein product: CASSPEGGGYTF.

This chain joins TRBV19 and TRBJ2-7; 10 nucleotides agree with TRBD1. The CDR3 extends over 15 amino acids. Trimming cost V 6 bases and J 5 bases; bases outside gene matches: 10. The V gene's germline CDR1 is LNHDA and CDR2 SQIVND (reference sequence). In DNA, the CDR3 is TGTGCCAGTAGCGTCCCGGGACAGGGGAGCCACGAGCAGTACTTC. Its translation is CASSVPGQGSHEQYF.

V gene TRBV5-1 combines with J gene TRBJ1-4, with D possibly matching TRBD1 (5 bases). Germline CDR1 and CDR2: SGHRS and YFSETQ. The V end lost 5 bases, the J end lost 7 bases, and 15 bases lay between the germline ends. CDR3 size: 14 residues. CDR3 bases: TGCGCCAGCAGGGAGGGGCAGGGTATTGAAAAACTGTTTTTT. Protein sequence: CASREGQGIEKLFF.

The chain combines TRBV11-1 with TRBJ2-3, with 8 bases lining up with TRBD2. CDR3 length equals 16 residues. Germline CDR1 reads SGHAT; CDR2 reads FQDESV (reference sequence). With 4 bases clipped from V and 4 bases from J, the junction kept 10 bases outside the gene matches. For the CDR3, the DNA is TGTGCCAGCAGCTCCCCCGAGCGGGGGAGGGCAGATACGCAGTATTTT. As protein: CASSSPERGRADTQYF. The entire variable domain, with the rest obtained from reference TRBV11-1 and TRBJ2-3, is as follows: EAEVAQSPRYKITEKSQAVAFWCDPISGHATLYWYRQILGQGPELLVQFQDESVVDDSQLPKDRFSAERLKGVDSTLKIQPAELGDSAMYLCASSSPERGRADTQYFGPGTRLTVL.

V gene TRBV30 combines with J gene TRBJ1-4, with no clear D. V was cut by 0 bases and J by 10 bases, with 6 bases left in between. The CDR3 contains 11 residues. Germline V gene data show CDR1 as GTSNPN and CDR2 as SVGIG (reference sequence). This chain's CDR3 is CAWSVQTKLFF. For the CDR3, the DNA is TGTGCCTGGAGTGTACAGACAAAACTGTTTTTT.

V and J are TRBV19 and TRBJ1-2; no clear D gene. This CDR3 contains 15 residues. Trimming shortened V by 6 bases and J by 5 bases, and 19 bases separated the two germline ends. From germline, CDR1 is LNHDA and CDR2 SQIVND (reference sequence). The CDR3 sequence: CASSLPTPRLYGYTF. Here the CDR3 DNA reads TGTGCCAGTAGCCTTCCTACCCCGCGACTTTATGGCTACACCTTC.

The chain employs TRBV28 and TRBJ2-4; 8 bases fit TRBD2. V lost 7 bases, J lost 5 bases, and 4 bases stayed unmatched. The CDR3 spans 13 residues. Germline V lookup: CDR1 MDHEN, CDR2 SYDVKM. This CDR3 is CASTRGGENIQYF. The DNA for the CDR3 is TGTGCCAGCACCCGGGGGGGGGAAAACATTCAGTACTTC. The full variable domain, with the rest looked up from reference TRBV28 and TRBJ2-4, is DVKVTQSSRYLVKRTGEKVFLECVQDMDHENMFWYRQDPGLGLRLIYFSYDVKMKEKGDIPEGYSVSREKKERFSLILESASTNQTSMYLCASTRGGENIQYFGAGTRLSVL.

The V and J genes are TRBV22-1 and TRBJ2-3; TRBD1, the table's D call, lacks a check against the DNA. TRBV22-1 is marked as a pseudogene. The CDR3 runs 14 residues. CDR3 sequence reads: CPGSAPLDSTTQYF. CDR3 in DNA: TGTCCTGGGAGCGCCCCCTTAGACAGTACCACGCAGTATTTT.

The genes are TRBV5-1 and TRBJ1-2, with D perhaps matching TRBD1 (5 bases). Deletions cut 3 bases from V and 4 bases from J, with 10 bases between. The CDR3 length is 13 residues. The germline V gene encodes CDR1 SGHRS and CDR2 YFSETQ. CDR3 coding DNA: TGCGCCAGCAGCTCCGGGGGGAGCTATGGCTACACCTTC. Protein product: CASSSGGSYGYTF.

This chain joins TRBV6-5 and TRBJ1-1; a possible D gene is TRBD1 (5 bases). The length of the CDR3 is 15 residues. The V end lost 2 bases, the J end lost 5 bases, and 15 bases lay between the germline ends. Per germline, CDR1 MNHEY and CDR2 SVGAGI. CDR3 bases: TGTGCCAGCAGTTACCGAGGGACTGCCGGAACTGAAGCTTTCTTT. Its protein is CASSYRGTAGTEAFF.

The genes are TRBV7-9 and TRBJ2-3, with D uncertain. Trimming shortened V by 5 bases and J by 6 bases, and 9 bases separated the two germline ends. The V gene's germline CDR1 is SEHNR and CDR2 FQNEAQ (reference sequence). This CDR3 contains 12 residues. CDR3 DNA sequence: TGTGCCAGCAGCCCGGGTGGGGATACGCAGTATTTT. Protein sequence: CASSPGGDTQYF.

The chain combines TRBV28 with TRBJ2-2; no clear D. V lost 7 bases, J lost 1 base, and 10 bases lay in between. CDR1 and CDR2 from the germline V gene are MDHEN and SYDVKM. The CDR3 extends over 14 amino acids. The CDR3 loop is CASMRQMNTGELFF. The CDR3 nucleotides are TGTGCCAGCATGCGGCAGATGAACACCGGGGAGCTGTTTTTT.

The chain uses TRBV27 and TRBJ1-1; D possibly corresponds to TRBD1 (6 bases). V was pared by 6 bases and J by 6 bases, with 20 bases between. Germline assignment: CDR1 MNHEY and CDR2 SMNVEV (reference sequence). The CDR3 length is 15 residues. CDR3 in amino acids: CASSRGRGVWAEAFF. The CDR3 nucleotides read TGTGCCAGCAGCAGGGGAAGGGGCGTGTGGGCTGAAGCTTTCTTT.

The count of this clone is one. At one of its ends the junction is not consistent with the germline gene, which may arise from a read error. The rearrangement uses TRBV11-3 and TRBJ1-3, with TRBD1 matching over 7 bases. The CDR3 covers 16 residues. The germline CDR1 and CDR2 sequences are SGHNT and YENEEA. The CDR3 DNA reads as TGTGCCAGCAGGGACGAAATATCCCCTAGGGACAGCTTTAATTTCTTT. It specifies CASRDEISPRDSFNFF. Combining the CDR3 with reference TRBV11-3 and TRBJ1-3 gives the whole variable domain EAGVVQSPRYKIIEKKQPVAFWCNPISGHNTLYWYLQNLGQGPELLIRYENEEAVDDSQLPKDRFSAERLKGVDSTLKIQPAELGDSAVYLCASRDEISPRDSFNFFGEGSWLTVV.

The CDR3 coding sequence is TGTGCCAGCAGTATCGGCGGGGGCCAAGATACGCAGTATTTT. Translation gives CASSIGGGQDTQYF. The rearrangement joins TRBV7-3 to TRBJ2-3; maybe TRBD2 (7 bases). V lost 6 bases, J lost 5 bases, and 15 bases lay in between. The CDR3 is 14 residues long. Germline CDR1 reads SGHTA; CDR2 reads FQGTGA. Using reference TRBV7-3 and TRBJ2-3 for the parts outside the CDR3, the full variable domain is GAGVSQTPSNKVTEKGKYVELRCDPISGHTALYWYRQSLGQGPEFLIYFQGTGAADDSGLPNDRFFAVRPEGSVSTLKIQRTERGDSAVYLCASSIGGGQDTQYFGPGTRLTVL.

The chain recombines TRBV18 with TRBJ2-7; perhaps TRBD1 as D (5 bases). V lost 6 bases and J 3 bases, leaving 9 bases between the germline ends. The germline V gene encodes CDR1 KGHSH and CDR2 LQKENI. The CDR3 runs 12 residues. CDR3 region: CASSQTDYEQYF. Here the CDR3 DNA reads TGTGCCAGCTCCCAGACAGACTACGAGCAGTACTTC.